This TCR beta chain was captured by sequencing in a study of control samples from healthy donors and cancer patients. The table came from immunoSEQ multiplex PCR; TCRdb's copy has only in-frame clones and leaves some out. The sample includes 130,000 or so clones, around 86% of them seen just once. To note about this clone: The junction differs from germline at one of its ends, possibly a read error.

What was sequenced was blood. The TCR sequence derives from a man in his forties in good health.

CDR3 sequence: CAGSYDSSSGYTF. The CDR3 region has the DNA TGTGCCGGCAGTTACGACAGTTCGTCTGGCTACACCTTC. The rearrangement links TRBV6-5 to TRBJ1-2; TRBD1 is a possible D gene (5 bases). Germline V gene data show CDR1 as MNHEY and CDR2 as SVGAGI. CDR3 length: 13 residues.